The next 27 T cell receptor beta chains were all read from a single sample in a study of T cell responses to AZD1222 COVID-19 vaccine (TCRdb year 2021). The sample's time point label is to be understood as: about 28 days (+/-7) after the second vaccine dose. Library method: the immunoSEQ multiplex PCR assay. Imported from immuneACCESS, the table was reduced by TCRdb to in-frame sequences with V and J called. These copies leave out some clones; in studies compared against another copy, an unresolved V gene accounts for under half, and the cause of the remainder is not known. The table for this sample lists around 130,000 clones; around 89% of them were counted only once. Jointly, the top ten make up approximately 3% of the sample. The sequencing used peripheral blood, collected 28 days after the second AZD1222 dose. The receptors come from an adult who received the AZD1222 COVID-19 vaccine.

The rearrangement joins TRBV11-3 to TRBJ1-5; a possible D gene is TRBD1 (6 bases). The length of the CDR3 is 15 residues. CDR1 SGHNT and CDR2 YENEEA come from the germline V gene. V lost 3 bases and J lost 3, with 12 bases in between. The CDR3 sequence: CASSLTTGYNQPQHF. The CDR3 region has the DNA TGTGCCAGCAGCTTGACGACAGGCTACAATCAGCCCCAGCATTTT.

This clone was detected once. The chain joins TRBV6-5 to TRBJ1-1; no clear D gene. Trimming removed 10 bases at V and 5 bases at J, with 11 bases between. The CDR3 has 11 amino acids. Looked up from germline, CDR1 is MNHEY and CDR2 is SVGAGI. The DNA of the CDR3 is TGTGCCACCGTCCGGGCGACTGAAGCTTTCTTT. Translating it yields CATVRATEAFF.

V is TRBV5-1 and J is TRBJ2-3, with a possible D match to TRBD2 (6 bases). V was cut by 2 bases and J by 2 bases, with 12 bases left in between. Germline V gene data show CDR1 as SGHRS and CDR2 as YFSETQ. There are 15 residues in the CDR3. The CDR3 nucleotides read TGCGCCAGCAGCTTAATTGGAGGGCCCACAGATACGCAGTATTTT. The encoded protein is CASSLIGGPTDTQYF.

The chain is built from TRBV11-2 and TRBJ1-1, with D possibly being TRBD1 (5 bases). Germline CDR1 is SGHAT and CDR2 is FQNNGV. This CDR3 is built from 14 residues. The V and J ends lost 1 base and 1 base respectively, with 7 bases between them. This CDR3 is CASSLVGGNTEAFF. The CDR3 DNA follows: TGTGCCAGCAGCTTAGTTGGGGGGAACACTGAAGCTTTCTTT. Complete variable domain (other parts from reference TRBV11-2 and TRBJ1-1): EAGVAQSPRYKIIEKRQSVAFWCNPISGHATLYWYQQILGQGPKLLIQFQNNGVVDDSQLPKDRFSAERLKGVDSTLKIQPAKLEDSAVYLCASSLVGGNTEAFFGQGTRLTVV.

This chain links TRBV9 with TRBJ1-1; possible D gene TRBD1, 5 bases. The CDR3 contains 14 residues. Trimming took 4 bases from V and 6 from J, leaving 16 bases between them. CDR1 is SGDLS and CDR2 is YYNGEE in the germline V gene. The CDR3 DNA reads TGTGCCAGCAGCTCCCTCCCCTTGGGGGCTGAAGCTTTCTTT. Translated: CASSSLPLGAEAFF.

V and J are TRBV18 and TRBJ1-1, with 9 bases lining up with TRBD1. With 5 bases clipped from V and 8 bases from J, the junction kept 15 bases outside the gene matches. The germline CDR1 and CDR2 sequences are KGHSH and LQKENI. The CDR3 spans 16 residues. CDR3 sequence: CASSASGTGLWPEAFF. CDR3 in DNA: TGTGCCAGCTCAGCCTCCGGGACAGGGTTGTGGCCCGAAGCTTTCTTT. The full variable domain, in which reference TRBV18 and TRBJ1-1 provide the parts outside the CDR3, is NAGVMQNPRHLVRRRGQEARLRCSPMKGHSHVYWYRQLPEEGLKFMVYLQKENIIDESGMPKERFSAEFPKEGPSILRIQQVVRGDSAAYFCASSASGTGLWPEAFFGQGTRLTVV.

The chain combines TRBV5-1 with TRBJ2-7; 12 nucleotides agree with TRBD1. The CDR3 covers 17 residues. Germline trimming cut 4 bases from V and 4 bases from J; bases unmatched to any gene: 12. The germline V gene encodes CDR1 SGHRS and CDR2 YFSETQ. The chain's CDR3 is CASSTWDRGRSAYEQYF. The DNA of the CDR3 is TGCGCCAGCAGCACCTGGGACAGGGGGCGATCCGCATACGAGCAGTACTTC.

This rearrangement joins TRBV10-1 to TRBJ2-1; TRBD1 agrees at 7 bases. The CDR3 is 16 amino acids. The V and J ends lost 9 bases and 8 bases, in that order; junction bases with no gene match: 19. Germline V lookup: CDR1 WNHNN, CDR2 SYGVQD (reference sequence). The CDR3 loop is CASSRFGGRQGDEQFF. As DNA, the CDR3 is TGCGCCAGTTCGCGTTTTGGGGGACGACAGGGCGATGAGCAGTTCTTC.

The sample holds one count of this clone. The chain combines TRBV5-1 with TRBJ1-2; possible D gene TRBD1, 5 bases. This CDR3 has 14 amino acids. Germline CDR1 SGHRS, CDR2 YFSETQ. V was cut by 2 bases and J by 2 bases, with 10 bases left in between. CDR3 sequence: CASSFTGPNYGYTF. Written as DNA, the CDR3 is TGCGCCAGCAGCTTCACGGGGCCCAACTATGGCTACACCTTC.

The CDR3 region has the DNA TGTGCCAGCAGCTTAAATAGCGGGGGGTCGGTAGCCAAAAACATTCAGTACTTC. Its protein is CASSLNSGGSVAKNIQYF. J is TRBJ2-4 and V is TRBV11-2, with 10 bases identical to TRBD2. The CDR3 length is 18 residues. V gave up 2 bases and J gave up 0 bases; unmatched junction bases: 7. Per the germline V gene, CDR1 is SGHAT and CDR2 is FQNNGV.

V gene TRBV4-3 combines with J gene TRBJ1-2, with D uncertain. The V gene's germline CDR1 is LGHNA and CDR2 YSLEER. The V end lost 1 base, the J end lost 4 bases, and 16 bases lay between the germline ends. The CDR3 has 16 amino acids. This chain's CDR3 is CASSQGHTGRGYGYTF. In DNA form, the CDR3 reads TGCGCCAGCAGCCAAGGTCATACGGGTCGGGGCTATGGCTACACCTTC.

This chain joins TRBV28 and TRBJ2-2; a weak D match, TRBD2 (6 bases). The CDR3 totals 20 residues. The germline V and J ends were trimmed by 1 base and 6 bases, with 27 bases remaining between them. Germline V lookup: CDR1 MDHEN, CDR2 SYDVKM. CDR3 sequence (DNA): TGTGCCAGCAGTTTATCCATCGCCAAGAGCGGGTTTTTATGGCCCGGGGAGCTGTTTTTT. Translation: CASSLSIAKSGFLWPGELFF. The entire variable domain, with the rest obtained from reference TRBV28 and TRBJ2-2, is as follows: DVKVTQSSRYLVKRTGEKVFLECVQDMDHENMFWYRQDPGLGLRLIYFSYDVKMKEKGDIPEGYSVSREKKERFSLILESASTNQTSMYLCASSLSIAKSGFLWPGELFFGEGSRLTVL.

The J gene is TRBJ2-7, the V gene TRBV28; D is uncertain. The CDR3 is 8 residues long. The V and J ends lost 8 bases and 8 bases respectively, with 4 bases between them. Looked up from germline, CDR1 is MDHEN and CDR2 is SYDVKM. This chain's CDR3 is CASGQQYF. The CDR3 DNA sequence: TGTGCCAGCGGACAGCAGTACTTC.

This chain joins TRBV6-5 and TRBJ1-2; TRBD1 aligns across 11 bases. V was pared by 8 bases and J by 7 bases, with 9 bases of the junction left unmatched. The germline gives CDR1 MNHEY, CDR2 SVGAGI. This CDR3 region has 14 residues. CDR3: CASQRTGGIGGYTF. For the CDR3, the DNA is TGTGCCAGCCAAAGGACAGGGGGCATCGGTGGCTACACCTTC.

This sequence joins TRBV6-6 and TRBJ1-1; D call uncertain. Germline-derived CDR1 and CDR2 are MNHNY and SVGAGI (reference sequence). The CDR3 totals 14 residues. V was trimmed by 6 bases and J by 1 base, leaving 12 bases between them. The CDR3 DNA is TGTGCCAGCAGCCGCGACGGGTCGAACACTGAAGCTTTCTTT. This sequence encodes CASSRDGSNTEAFF.

V gene TRBV7-2 combines with J gene TRBJ1-5, with 7 bases that match TRBD1. V trimming: 1 base; J trimming: 9 bases; junction bases outside the gene matches: 12. Germline V lookup: CDR1 SGHTA, CDR2 FQGNSA. The CDR3 sequence is 16 residues long. In DNA, the CDR3 is TGTGCCAGCAGCTTAGAGGGTGGGACAGCCAGGGCGCCCCAGCATTTT. Protein: CASSLEGGTARAPQHF.

This chain joins TRBV9 and TRBJ1-6; a weak D match, TRBD1 (5 bases). Germline V gives CDR1 SGDLS, CDR2 YYNGEE. CDR3 length equals 14 residues. V lost 0 bases, J lost 9 bases, and 10 bases lay in between. The CDR3 bases are TGTGCCAGCAGCGTAGGAGGGGATGGTTCACCCCTCCACTTT. Translating it yields CASSVGGDGSPLHF.

The table lists this clone with a count of one. J is TRBJ1-5 and V is TRBV4-3; D uncertain. The germline CDR1 and CDR2 sequences are LGHNA and YSLEER. V dropped 0 bases and J dropped 7 bases, with 13 bases sitting between them. This CDR3 is 15 amino acids long. The CDR3 region is CASSQDRSSRQPQHF. DNA of the CDR3: TGCGCCAGCAGCCAAGACCGGAGCAGCCGGCAGCCCCAGCATTTT.

V gene TRBV6-4 combines with J gene TRBJ1-2; D call uncertain. CDR1 and CDR2 (germline): MRHNA, SNTAGT. The CDR3 runs 12 residues. V was pared by 0 bases and J by 8 bases, with 7 bases between. The CDR3 nucleotides read TGTGCCAGCAGTGACTCGAACGGGGGCTACACCTTC. Amino acids: CASSDSNGGYTF.

The chain has TRBV11-2 and TRBJ1-4; D might be TRBD1 (5 bases). The V gene lost 5 bases and the J gene lost 8 bases, with 15 bases spanning the gap. The CDR3 runs 14 residues. Looked up from germline, CDR1 is SGHAT and CDR2 is FQNNGV. DNA for the CDR3: TGTGCCAGCAGCAAGAGGGGTCTAGAAGAAAAACTGTTTTTT. This gives the protein CASSKRGLEEKLFF. Using reference TRBV11-2 and TRBJ1-4 for the parts outside the CDR3, the full variable domain is EAGVAQSPRYKIIEKRQSVAFWCNPISGHATLYWYQQILGQGPKLLIQFQNNGVVDDSQLPKDRFSAERLKGVDSTLKIQPAKLEDSAVYLCASSKRGLEEKLFFGSGTQLSVL.

About this clone itself: Other DNA sequences in the sample encode the same CDR3. The V call is TRBV2, the J call TRBJ1-2; TRBD1 matches 8 bases. Per the germline V gene, CDR1 is SNHLY and CDR2 is FYNNEI. CDR3 length equals 14 residues. The V and J ends lost 6 bases and 2 bases, in that order; junction bases with no gene match: 5. The CDR3 region has the DNA TGTGCCAGCAGCGGACAGGGAGGGAACTATGGCTACACCTTC. It codes for CASSGQGGNYGYTF.

The chain carries TRBV23-1 and TRBJ1-1; 11 bases are shared with TRBD1. TRBV23-1 is noted as an ORF with a role that remains uncertain. The V gene end was trimmed by 4 bases and the J gene end by 3 bases; junction bases not matched to a gene: 7. This CDR3 comprises 16 residues. In DNA, the CDR3 is TGCGCCAGCAGTCTCCTTAAGGGACAGGGGGACACTGAAGCTTTCTTT. Translated: CASSLLKGQGDTEAFF.

A single count supports this clone. The V call is TRBV27, the J call TRBJ2-6, with D perhaps matching TRBD2 (6 bases). Trimming shortened V by 5 bases and J by 0 bases, and 11 bases separated the two germline ends. This CDR3 spans 16 amino acids. Per germline, CDR1 MNHEY and CDR2 SMNVEV (reference sequence). The CDR3 nucleotides are TGTGCCAGCAGTGCGGCGGGGTACTCTGGGGCCAACGTCCTGACTTTC. This encodes CASSAAGYSGANVLTF.

The chain combines TRBV19 with TRBJ2-7, with D possibly being TRBD1 (6 bases). The V end was cut by 3 bases, the J end by 7 bases, with 22 bases between. The CDR3 consists of 16 residues. CDR1 is LNHDA, CDR2 SQIVND, per germline (reference sequence). In nucleotides, the CDR3 is TGTGCCAGTAGTATGGCTGGAGGCAGGGGTGCCGGGGAGCAGTACTTC. Translation gives CASSMAGGRGAGEQYF.

The chain couples TRBV28 to TRBJ2-7; maybe TRBD2 (5 bases). Germline-derived CDR1 and CDR2 are MDHEN and SYDVKM. This CDR3 region has 14 residues. Trimming removed 8 bases at V and 2 bases at J, with 16 bases between. In DNA, the CDR3 is TGTGCCAGCGGTGAGGCGGGCCCTACCTACGAGCAGTACTTC. Encoded protein: CASGEAGPTYEQYF.

The chain combines TRBV27 with TRBJ1-2; 7 bases line up with TRBD1. Trimming cost V 5 bases and J 2 bases; bases outside gene matches: 8. The CDR3 has 15 residues. Germline V gene data show CDR1 as MNHEY and CDR2 as SMNVEV (reference sequence). The CDR3 sequence is CASSPLTGNNYGYTF. The CDR3 region has the DNA TGTGCCAGCAGTCCACTGACAGGGAACAACTATGGCTACACCTTC.

The chain is built from TRBV6-2 or TRBV6-3 and TRBJ2-3; D is ambiguous. Trimming removed 4 bases from V and 2 bases from J, with 13 bases in between. CDR3 length: 15 residues. CDR1 and CDR2 from the germline V gene are MNHEY and SVGEGT. The DNA for the CDR3 is TGTGCCAGCAGTTCTAGGAACTATTCCACAGATACGCAGTATTTT. Amino acids: CASSSRNYSTDTQYF.